This T cell receptor (beta chain) stems from a study of T cells in localized non-small cell lung cancer. Findings and limits, study-wide: A denser population of T cells in blood accompanied longer overall survival. Maximal T cell clonality occurred in uninvolved adjacent lung, with tumor ranking below it. Multi-region tumor sequencing was not done, so intratumor heterogeneity could not be excluded. Adjacent lung held a median approximately 50 of the top 100 tumor clones.

The J segment lost 3 bases and the V segment lost 0 bases, leaving 12 bases of the junction unmatched. In germline, CDR1 is SGHRS, CDR2 YFSETQ. This CDR3 region has 19 residues. Method: immunoSEQ multiplex PCR; TCRdb's copy keeps in-frame clones and lacks some. Altogether about 74,000 clones are present, about 81% being singletons, with the ten largest covering 1.3%. About this clone: Its cognate antigen is unknown.

The clonotype was recovered from a female donor older than 55 with stage I lung adenocarcinoma. The chain combines TRBV5-1 with TRBJ2-2; TRBD2 agrees at 9 bases. Sequences were derived from peripheral blood, sampled before any cancer treatment. The CDR3 DNA reads as TGCGCCAGCAGCTTGGGCGCGGCGGGGGGGTACGGTGACACCGGGGAGCTGTTTTTT. Amino acid sequence: CASSLGAAGGYGDTGELFF.